Below are 24 T cell receptor beta chains sequenced from a single sample in a study of tumor-infiltrating lymphocytes in primary liver carcinoma. The input was 500 ng total RNA; TCR beta cDNA was made from it with a constant-region primer. Libraries for TCR beta were built through three nested multiplex PCR rounds, which together made up a slightly modified ARM-PCR procedure. The first two PCR rounds, roughly 11 cycles each, used TRBV1-TRBV30 forward primers and a C-beta reverse primer. TCRdb recomputed calls from the multiplex PCR reads with MiXCR, one row per CDR3 protein. The sample lists about 310,000 distinct CDR3 sequences, 50% to 70% occurring once. Alongside blood RNA obtained from unsorted whole blood, germline DNA was also extracted. Input material: peripheral blood. The receptors shown here come from a man in his forties with primary liver carcinoma and hepatitis B virus infection.

As regards this clonotype: The CDR3 does not close with the conserved phenylalanine or tryptophan, likely indicating a read error. The chain has TRBV10-2 and TRBJ2-7; 7 nucleotides agree with TRBD1. Germline values: CDR1 WSHSY, CDR2 SAAADI. The CDR3 loop spans 12 amino acids. V lost 6 bases, J lost 2 bases, and 1 base stayed unmatched. CDR3 loop: CASSQGAYEQYS. CDR3 nucleotide sequence: TGCGCCAGCAGCCAGGGGGCCTACGAGCAGTACTCC.

This clonotype was observed many times. The chain uses TRBV29-1 and TRBJ1-5; a possible D gene is TRBD1 (5 bases). CDR3 length: 13 amino acids. V gave up 1 base and J gave up 6 bases, with 10 bases separating them. The germline gives CDR1 SQVTM, CDR2 ANQGSEA. CDR3 nucleotides: TGCAGCGTTGAAGGGGGCGGAGGTCAGCCCCAGCATTTT. Protein product: CSVEGGGGQPQHF.

On this clonotype itself: This could be a read error, since a much larger clone is one nucleotide away. The chain carries TRBV7-8 and TRBJ2-2; the D gene is possibly TRBD1 (5 bases). Trimming pared 10 bases from V and 0 bases from J, leaving 12 bases between. CDR3 length: 14 amino acids. Germline loops: CDR1 SGHVS, CDR2 FQNEAQ. CDR3 bases: TGTGCCACCTGTCTCAGGGCGAACACCGGGGAGCTGTTTTTT. Encoded protein: CATCLRANTGELFF. The full variable domain, with the rest looked up from reference TRBV7-8 and TRBJ2-2, is GAGVSQSPRYKVAKRGQDVALRCDPISGHVSLFWYQQALGQGPEFLTYFQNEAQLDKSGLPSDRFFAERPEGSVSTLKIQRTQQEDSAVYLCATCLRANTGELFFGEGSRLTVL.

The chain recombines TRBV28 with TRBJ2-2; 9 bases fit TRBD1. V shed 7 bases and J 4 bases; nucleotides not matched to a gene: 10. The CDR3 extends over 16 amino acids. Germline loops: CDR1 MDHEN, CDR2 SYDVKM. CDR3 in DNA: TGTGCCAGCACCACTATGAGACAGGGGGGCACCGGGGAGCTGTTTTTT. The encoded protein is CASTTMRQGGTGELFF.

The V gene is TRBV24-1, the J gene TRBJ2-1, with 9 bases that match TRBD2. Germline lookup yields CDR1 KGHDR and CDR2 SFDVKD. The CDR3 has 15 amino acids. V shed 4 bases, J shed 4 bases, and the junction held 4 bases outside the gene matches. CDR3 bases: TGTGCCACCAGTGAGAGCGGGAGGCGGTACAATGAGCAGTTCTTC. As protein: CATSESGRRYNEQFF.

The gene calls are TRBV4-1 and TRBJ2-1, with 12 bases that match TRBD2. CDR1 MGHRA and CDR2 YSYEKL come from the germline V gene. V dropped 3 bases and J dropped 8; count of bases not matched to a gene: 5. CDR3 length equals 15 residues. This CDR3 is CASSHRLAGEDEQFF. The DNA for the CDR3 is TGCGCCAGCAGCCACCGACTAGCGGGAGAAGATGAGCAGTTCTTC.

Regarding this clonotype: A read error may account for a junction end that differs from germline. V usage is TRBV29-1 and J usage is TRBJ2-7; 8 bases map to TRBD1. This CDR3 has 14 amino acids. Germline CDR1 SQVTM, CDR2 ANQGSEA. The CDR3 sequence is CSAERGQEGDEQYF. In DNA form, the CDR3 reads TGCAGCGCTGAAAGGGGACAGGAGGGCGACGAACAGTACTTC.

As regards this clonotype: With a much larger clone just one base away, this may be a read error. The rearrangement uses TRBV4-2 and TRBJ1-3; D might be TRBD1 (5 bases). Germline values: CDR1 LGHNA, CDR2 YNFKEQ. This CDR3 contains 16 residues. CDR3 region: CASSQERGATGKTIYF. CDR3 in DNA: TGTGCCAGCAGCCAAGAGAGAGGGGCGACTGGAAAAACCATATATTTT.

As concerns this clonotype: At one end the junction does not follow the germline gene, possibly because of a read error. The V call is TRBV11-2, the J call TRBJ1-6; D is perhaps TRBD1 (5 bases). Germline CDR1 reads SGHAT; CDR2 reads FQNNGV. The CDR3 runs to 13 residues. CDR3 coding DNA: TGTGCCAACGCCGGGACGAGGAATTCACACCTCCACTTT. Its protein is CANAGTRNSHLHF.

In this sample, this clonotype turned up once. This sequence may be a read error, since a much larger clone differs from it by one base. The genes are TRBV6-1 and TRBJ2-6; TRBD1 aligns across 7 bases. CDR3 length: 15 residues. Germline V gene lookup returns CDR1 MNHNS and CDR2 SASEGT. For the CDR3, the DNA is TGTGCCAGCAATCGAGACAGGGCTGGGGCCAACATCCTGACTTTC. It yields the protein CASNRDRAGANILTF.

Regarding this clonotype: A much larger clonotype is one base distant, so this may be a read error. J is TRBJ2-5 and V is TRBV5-4, with D possibly TRBD1 on 7 matching bases. V was pared by 4 bases and J by 5 bases, with 15 bases between. The CDR3 runs 14 residues. Looked up from germline, CDR1 is SGHNT and CDR2 is YYREEE (reference sequence). Written as DNA, the CDR3 is TGTGCCAGCAGCCCTTCGACAGGGAGGGAGACCCAGTACTTC. Protein sequence: CASSPSTGRETQYF.

Concerning this clonotype itself: At one of its ends the junction is not consistent with the germline gene, which may arise from a read error. This rearrangement joins TRBV28 to TRBJ1-2; D may be TRBD1 (5 bases). CDR1 and CDR2 from the germline V gene are MDHEN and SYDVKM. CDR3 length: 13 amino acids. This CDR3 is CATQFWGNYGNTF. The DNA for the CDR3 is TGTGCCACCCAGTTTTGGGGGAACTATGGCAACACCTTC.

This clonotype was counted only a few times. A clone one base away is much larger, so this may be a read error. The chain links TRBV4-3 to TRBJ2-1; D may be TRBD1 or TRBD2 (6 bases each). The CDR3 spans 14 residues. CDR1 is LGHNA, CDR2 YSLEER, per germline. The DNA for the CDR3 is TGCGCCAGCAGCCCCCGGGAGAGGGACAATGGGCAGTTCTTC. Amino acid sequence: CASSPRERDNGQFF.

This clonotype was seen many times. This rearrangement joins TRBV11-2 to TRBJ2-5; D call uncertain. The CDR3 is made up of 15 amino acids. V lost 0 bases and J lost 4, with 12 bases in between. Per the germline V gene, CDR1 is SGHAT and CDR2 is FQNNGV. For the CDR3, the DNA is TGTGCCAGCAGCTTAGAGAGAGAGCTGGCAGAGACCCAGTACTTC. Its protein product is CASSLERELAETQYF.

On this clonotype: The missing conserved phenylalanine or tryptophan at the end of this CDR3 makes a read error likely. The chain is built from TRBV12-3 or TRBV12-4 and TRBJ2-5; 9 bases map to TRBD2. CDR3 length equals 13 residues. CDR3 DNA sequence: TGTGCCAGCAGCCCGACTAGCGGTGAGACACAGTACCTC. Its protein product is CASSPTSGETQYL.

This clonotype appeared a single time. Here the CDR3 omits its conserved ending phenylalanine or tryptophan, so a read error is the likely source. The chain employs TRBV5-4 and TRBJ2-1; D is ambiguous. This CDR3 spans 13 amino acids. Germline V CDR1 and CDR2: SGHNT, YYREEE (reference sequence). CDR3 region: CACSTPLIGEQFS. The CDR3 DNA follows: TGTGCCTGCAGCACCCCACTGATTGGGGAGCAGTTCTCC.

On this clonotype itself: This could be a read error, since a much larger clone is one nucleotide away. The V gene is TRBV29-1, the J gene TRBJ1-1; 7 positions agree with TRBD1. V was clipped by 6 bases and J by 3 bases; unmatched bases: 10. Germline-derived CDR1 and CDR2 are SQVTM and ANQGSEA. This CDR3 contains 14 residues. CDR3 region: CSVRKGGLDTEAFF. The CDR3 DNA reads TGCAGCGTCCGAAAAGGGGGCTTGGACACTGAAGCTTTCTTT.

This clonotype showed up just a few times. This chain joins TRBV5-4 and TRBJ2-3, with 7 nucleotides matching TRBD1. Germline assignment: CDR1 SGHNT and CDR2 YYREEE (reference sequence). J was trimmed by 6 bases and V by 4 bases; bases with no gene match: 11. The CDR3 contains 15 residues. The CDR3 protein is CASSVQGIQGDTQYF. DNA of the CDR3: TGTGCCAGCAGCGTACAGGGGATCCAGGGGGATACGCAGTATTTT.

Concerning this clonotype itself: This may come from a read error, since a much larger clone is one base off. This chain uses TRBV5-5 with TRBJ2-7; tentative D call: TRBD2 (5 bases). Trimming pared 5 bases from V and 1 base from J, leaving 16 bases between. CDR1 is SGHKS and CDR2 is YYEKEE in the germline V gene (reference sequence). CDR3 length: 15 amino acids. The CDR3 DNA follows: TGTGCCAGCAGGGAGGCGCCGCCCATTTCCTACGAGCAGTACTTC. It encodes CASREAPPISYEQYF.

The rearrangement joins TRBV2 to TRBJ2-2; D is unresolved. Germline V gene sequence: CDR1 SNHLY, CDR2 FYNNEI. V gave up 7 bases and J gave up 4 bases, with 4 bases separating them. This CDR3 comprises 11 residues. In nucleotides, the CDR3 is TGTGCCAGCAAAAGCACCGGGGAGCTGTTTTTT. Its translation: CASKSTGELFF.

Turning to this clonotype: This may arise from a read error, as a much more abundant clone is one base away. The rearrangement joins TRBV5-5 to TRBJ1-1; D remains ambiguous. The CDR3 contains 15 residues. V was pared by 3 bases and J by 4 bases, with 16 bases between. Per germline, CDR1 SGHKS and CDR2 YYEKEE (reference sequence). CDR3 region: CASSSYGLRGTEAFF. CDR3 sequence (DNA): TGTGCCAGCAGCTCCTACGGTTTGCGGGGCACTGAAGCTTTCTTT.

Details on this clonotype: Possible read error: a much larger clone is one base away. This rearrangement joins TRBV29-1 to TRBJ1-2; possibly TRBD1 for D (6 bases). V lost 4 bases and J lost 4, with 16 bases in between. This CDR3 region has 14 residues. Per the germline V gene, CDR1 is SQVTM and CDR2 is ANQGSEA. CDR3 DNA: TGCAGCGTTGGGAGGGGGGATTCTATCTATGGCTACACCTTC. This translates into CSVGRGDSIYGYTF.

The chain has TRBV29-1 and TRBJ2-5; maybe TRBD1 (8 bases). V gave up 1 base and J gave up 4 bases, with 22 bases separating them. Germline V gene data show CDR1 as SQVTM and CDR2 as ANQGSEA. The CDR3 runs 17 residues. The CDR3 protein is CSVEGREDRAYRETQYF. CDR3 nucleotides: TGCAGCGTTGAAGGACGGGAGGACAGGGCGTACCGAGAGACCCAGTACTTC.

This chain joins TRBV7-8 and TRBJ2-2; D is ambiguous. Between the trimmed V and J ends, which lost 4 bases and 4 bases, there was a span of 10 bases. The CDR3 runs to 14 residues. Germline V gives CDR1 SGHVS, CDR2 FQNEAQ. CDR3 in DNA: TGTGCCAGCAGCTACGACTTCTCCACCGGGGAGCTGTTTTTT. Residues: CASSYDFSTGELFF.